Included here is one T cell receptor beta chain sequence, with context. Its antigen is undetermined. The data originate from a study of vaccination and CD4 T cells after COVID-19. As for the study in general: For post-vaccine samples, collection took place a median roughly 76 days after dose two, ranging from 14 to 241.

The Oncomine TCR Beta short-read assay sequenced DNA from cultured CD4+ T cells. A single record per CDR3 protein comes from TCRdb applying MiXCR to the PCR reads. The table records approximately 9,000 distinct CDR3 sequences, roughly 56% of them present only once. The sample's treatment: roughly 11-day PBMC culture with coronavirus spike peptide pools or control peptides (ViraFEST assay). This CDR3 is built from 19 residues. With 6 bases removed from V and 2 bases from J, the gap between germline ends came to 26 bases. The germline V gene encodes CDR1 LNHDA and CDR2 SQIVND (reference sequence). The J gene is TRBJ1-5, the V gene TRBV19; tentative D call: TRBD1 (6 bases). The receptor's source is a human donor who had recovered from COVID-19. The sample was CD4+ T cells from blood, cultured in vitro. CDR3 protein: CASSWGAGGGNRGNQPQHF. DNA for the CDR3: TGTGCCAGTAGCTGGGGGGCCGGTGGGGGGAATAGGGGCAATCAGCCCCAGCATTTT.